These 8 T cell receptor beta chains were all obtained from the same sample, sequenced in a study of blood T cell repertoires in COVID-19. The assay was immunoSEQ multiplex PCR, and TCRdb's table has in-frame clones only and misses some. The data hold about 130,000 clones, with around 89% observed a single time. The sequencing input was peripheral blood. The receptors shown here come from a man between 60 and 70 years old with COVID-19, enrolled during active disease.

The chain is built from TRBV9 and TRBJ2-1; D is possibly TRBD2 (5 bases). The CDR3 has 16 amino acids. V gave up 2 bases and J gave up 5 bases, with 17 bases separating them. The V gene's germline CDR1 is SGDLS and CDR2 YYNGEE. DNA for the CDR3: TGTGCCAGCAGCGTGGTCGACACCGGAGGCCACAATGAGCAGTTCTTC. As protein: CASSVVDTGGHNEQFF.

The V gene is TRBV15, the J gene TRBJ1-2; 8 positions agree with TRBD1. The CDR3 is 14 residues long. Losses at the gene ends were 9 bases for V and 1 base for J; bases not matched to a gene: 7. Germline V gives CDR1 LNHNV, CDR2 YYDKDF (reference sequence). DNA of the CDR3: TGTGCCACTAACTTCGACAGGGGTAACTATGGCTACACCTTC. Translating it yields CATNFDRGNYGYTF. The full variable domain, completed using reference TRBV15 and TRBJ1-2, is DAMVIQNPRYQVTQFGKPVTLSCSQTLNHNVMYWYQQKSSQAPKLLFHYYDKDFNNEADTPDNFQSRRPNTSFCFLDIRSPGLGDTAMYLCATNFDRGNYGYTFGSGTRLTVV.

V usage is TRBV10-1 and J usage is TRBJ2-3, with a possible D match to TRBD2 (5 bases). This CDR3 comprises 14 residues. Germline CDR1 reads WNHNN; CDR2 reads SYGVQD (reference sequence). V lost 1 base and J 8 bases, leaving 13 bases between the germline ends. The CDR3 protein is CASSELEGEGTQYF. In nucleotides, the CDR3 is TGCGCCAGCAGTGAGTTAGAGGGAGAGGGTACGCAGTATTTT.

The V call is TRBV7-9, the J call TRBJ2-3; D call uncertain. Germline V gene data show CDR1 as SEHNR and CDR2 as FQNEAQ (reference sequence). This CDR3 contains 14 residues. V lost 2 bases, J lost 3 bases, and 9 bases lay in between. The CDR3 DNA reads TGTGCCAGCAGCTTAATTACTGCTACAGATACGCAGTATTTT. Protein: CASSLITATDTQYF.

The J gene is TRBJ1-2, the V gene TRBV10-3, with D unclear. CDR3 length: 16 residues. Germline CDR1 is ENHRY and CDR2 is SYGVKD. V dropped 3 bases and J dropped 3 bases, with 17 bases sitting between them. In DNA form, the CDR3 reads TGTGCCATCAGTGAAGGATCGGTAGGGAGGGACTATGGCTACACCTTC. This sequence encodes CAISEGSVGRDYGYTF.

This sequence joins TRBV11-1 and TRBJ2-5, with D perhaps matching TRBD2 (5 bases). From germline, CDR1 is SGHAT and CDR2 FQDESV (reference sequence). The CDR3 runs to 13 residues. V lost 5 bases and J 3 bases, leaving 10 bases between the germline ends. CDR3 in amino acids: CASSLTRKETQYF. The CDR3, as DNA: TGTGCCAGCAGCCTAACTAGGAAAGAGACCCAGTACTTC.

The CDR3 loop is CSVSKLAGQGETQYF. As DNA, the CDR3 is TGCAGCGTCTCCAAACTAGCGGGGCAGGGAGAGACCCAGTACTTC. This chain connects TRBV29-1 to TRBJ2-5, with TRBD2 matching 10 bases. Germline V gene data show CDR1 as SQVTM and CDR2 as ANQGSEA. The CDR3 length is 15 residues. With V trimmed by 6 bases and J by 4 bases, 11 bases remained unmatched.

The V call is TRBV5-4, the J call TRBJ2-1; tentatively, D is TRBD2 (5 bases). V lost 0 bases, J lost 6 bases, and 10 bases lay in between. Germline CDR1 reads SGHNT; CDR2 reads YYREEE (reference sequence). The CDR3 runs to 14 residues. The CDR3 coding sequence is TGTGCCAGCAGCTTGGAGATAGCGAGCAATGAGCAGTTCTTC. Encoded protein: CASSLEIASNEQFF.